This T cell receptor (beta chain) stems from a study of blood T cells in healthy people across ages. The CDR3 runs 13 residues. The V end was cut by 0 bases, the J end by 3 bases, with 5 bases between. CDR1 is SGHKS, CDR2 YYEKEE, per germline (reference sequence). Total RNA extracted from each sample amounted to at least 5 micrograms. Findings of the study overall: Age showed a roughly linear inverse relationship with TCR beta diversity per million T cells.

For the second PCR, which ran for roughly 6 to 12 cycles, a sample-barcoded 5' primer and a J-beta primer mix were used. Using its own MiXCR run on the 5' RACE reads, TCRdb lists one record per CDR3 protein. The table includes about 780,000 distinct CDR3 sequences, around 25% detected once. This clonotype was found a few times. Its antigen remains unidentified. This sample was shared with a second study, whose subject was T cells of mothers and their children. From that report: An overlap that was slightly higher, though non-significant, was seen in related mother-child pairs versus unrelated pairs.

This clonotype originated in a boy between 5 and 17 years old in good health. The material sequenced was blood. This chain uses TRBV5-5 with TRBJ2-3; the D is unclear. This CDR3 reads CASSLDVTDTQYF. The CDR3 DNA reads as TGTGCCAGCAGCTTGGACGTAACAGATACGCAGTATTTT.